These T cell receptor beta chains were read from a single sample in a study of blood T cell repertoires in COVID-19. The data were produced by immunoSEQ multiplex PCR, yet TCRdb's version contains in-frame clones alone and is incomplete. The profile shows roughly 85,000 clones, roughly 89% of them singletons. The sample consisted of peripheral blood. All receptors come from a man between 45 and 60 years old with active or convalescent COVID-19. The CDR3 runs from the conserved cysteine through the conserved F or W. A D gene is named only where the DNA matches it firmly. Rows give clone size only sometimes, using once, few, many, or a class for an expanded clone.

CDR3nt: TGTGCCAGCAGCCCCCGGGGAGTGGACACTGAAGCTTTCTTT
CDR3aa: CASSPRGVDTEAFF
v_gene: TRBV9
j_gene: TRBJ1-1
abundance: NA
len: 14
d_gene: NA

CDR3nt: TGTGCCAGCTCCACAGAGGGAGGGTATCAGCCCCAGCATTTT
CDR3aa: CASSTEGGYQPQHF
v_gene: TRBV18
j_gene: TRBJ1-5
abundance: NA
len: 14
d_gene: NA

CDR3nt: TGTGCCACCAGTGCGGACAGGGAGGGGGATCAGCCCCAGCATTTT
CDR3aa: CATSADREGDQPQHF
v_gene: TRBV24-1
j_gene: TRBJ1-5
abundance: NA
len: 15
d_gene: TRBD1

CDR3nt: TGTGCCAGCAGCCCAGCACAGGGTCCGGGGGGCTACACCTTC
CDR3aa: CASSPAQGPGGYTF
v_gene: TRBV5-6
j_gene: TRBJ1-2
abundance: NA
len: 14
d_gene: NA

CDR3nt: TGTGCCAGCAGTTCAGGACAGGGGGCTGAAGATACGCAGTATTTT
CDR3aa: CASSSGQGAEDTQYF
v_gene: TRBV27
j_gene: TRBJ2-3
abundance: NA
len: 15
d_gene: TRBD1

CDR3nt: TGTGCCAGTAGTATAGTGGGCAGCTCCTACGAGCAGTACTTC
CDR3aa: CASSIVGSSYEQYF
v_gene: TRBV19
j_gene: TRBJ2-7
abundance: NA
len: 14
d_gene: NA

CDR3nt: TGTGCCAGCTCAGCTAGCGGACCCACTTACGAGCAGTACTTC
CDR3aa: CASSASGPTYEQYF
v_gene: TRBV18
j_gene: TRBJ2-7
abundance: NA
len: 14
d_gene: TRBD2

CDR3nt: TGTGCCAGCAGCTATGACAAATATGAAAAACTGTTTTTT
CDR3aa: CASSYDKYEKLFF
v_gene: TRBV6-6
j_gene: TRBJ1-4
abundance: few
len: 13
d_gene: NA

CDR3nt: TGTGCCACCAGTGAAGGGCCGCCAGGGAACGAGCAGTACTTC
CDR3aa: CATSEGPPGNEQYF
v_gene: TRBV24-1
j_gene: TRBJ2-7
abundance: NA
len: 14
d_gene: NA

CDR3nt: TGCAGCGTTGGTTCCGGGACAGGGGCGAATGGCTACACCTTC
CDR3aa: CSVGSGTGANGYTF
v_gene: TRBV29-1
j_gene: TRBJ1-2
abundance: NA
len: 14
d_gene: TRBD1

CDR3nt: TGTGCCAGCTCTCTGTCGACAGGCAACACCGGGGAGCTGTTTTTT
CDR3aa: CASSLSTGNTGELFF
v_gene: TRBV21-1
j_gene: TRBJ2-2
abundance: once
len: 15
d_gene: NA

CDR3nt: TGTGCCAGCAGCAAGTGGAGGGGACAGGGGGCGCGAGAAGCTTTCTTT
CDR3aa: CASSKWRGQGAREAFF
v_gene: TRBV7-8
j_gene: TRBJ1-1
abundance: NA
len: 16
d_gene: TRBD1

CDR3nt: TGTGCCAGTAGTGTAGACAGGGCGGGATCACCCCTCCACTTT
CDR3aa: CASSVDRAGSPLHF
v_gene: TRBV19
j_gene: TRBJ1-6
abundance: NA
len: 14
d_gene: TRBD1

CDR3nt: TGTGCCAGCAGTTTAACCCAGGGGGAAGCTTTCTTT
CDR3aa: CASSLTQGEAFF
v_gene: TRBV6-2/TRBV6-3
j_gene: TRBJ1-1
abundance: NA
len: 12
d_gene: NA

CDR3nt: TGTGCCAGCAGCAAAAGATGGGGACTAGCGGGGGGCCTCCCTTCCTACGAGCAGTACTTC
CDR3aa: CASSKRWGLAGGLPSYEQYF
v_gene: TRBV21-1
j_gene: TRBJ2-7
abundance: NA
len: 20
d_gene: NA

CDR3nt: TGTGCCAGCAGCCTAGGCCTTTCGGGAGTGGGCACAGATACGCAGTATTTT
CDR3aa: CASSLGLSGVGTDTQYF
v_gene: TRBV7-8
j_gene: TRBJ2-3
abundance: NA
len: 17
d_gene: NA

CDR3nt: TGTGCCAGCAGCCAAATAGGAGGACCTGGAGAGACCCAGTACTTC
CDR3aa: CASSQIGGPGETQYF
v_gene: TRBV3-1/TRBV3-2
j_gene: TRBJ2-5
abundance: NA
len: 15
d_gene: NA

CDR3nt: TGTGCCAGCAGCTTACAACCGGGACTAGAGACCGGGGAGCTGTTTTTT
CDR3aa: CASSLQPGLETGELFF
v_gene: TRBV7-7
j_gene: TRBJ2-2
abundance: NA
len: 16
d_gene: TRBD2

CDR3nt: TGCGCCAGCAGCTTCACGGATCAGGCCACTGAAGCTTTCTTT
CDR3aa: CASSFTDQATEAFF
v_gene: TRBV5-1
j_gene: TRBJ1-1
abundance: NA
len: 14
d_gene: NA

CDR3nt: TGTGCCAGCAGCTTGAAGCGCACAGATACGCAGTATTTT
CDR3aa: CASSLKRTDTQYF
v_gene: TRBV5-6
j_gene: TRBJ2-3
abundance: NA
len: 13
d_gene: NA

CDR3nt: TGTGCCAGCACCACAGGGTCGCGCACCGGGGAGCTGTTTTTT
CDR3aa: CASTTGSRTGELFF
v_gene: TRBV6-5
j_gene: TRBJ2-2
abundance: NA
len: 14
d_gene: NA

CDR3nt: TGCAGCGCTCTACTAGCGGGAGCGAGTGAGCAGTTCTTC
CDR3aa: CSALLAGASEQFF
v_gene: TRBV29-1
j_gene: TRBJ2-1
abundance: NA
len: 13
d_gene: TRBD2

CDR3nt: TGTGCCAGCTCACCAGGGACAGACGATTCACCCCTCCACTTT
CDR3aa: CASSPGTDDSPLHF
v_gene: TRBV18
j_gene: TRBJ1-6
abundance: NA
len: 14
d_gene: TRBD1

CDR3nt: TGTGCCACCAGTGACCCCGGGACAGGGATCTACAATGAGCAGTTCTTC
CDR3aa: CATSDPGTGIYNEQFF
v_gene: TRBV24-1
j_gene: TRBJ2-1
abundance: NA
len: 16
d_gene: TRBD1

CDR3nt: TGTGCCAGCACACGTGGGCCAGGCGAAGAGACCCAGTACTTC
CDR3aa: CASTRGPGEETQYF
v_gene: TRBV18
j_gene: TRBJ2-5
abundance: NA
len: 14
d_gene: NA

CDR3nt: TGCGCCAGCAGCTCTAGCGCCCGGGACTTGTCAGATACGCAGTATTTT
CDR3aa: CASSSSARDLSDTQYF
v_gene: TRBV5-1
j_gene: TRBJ2-3
abundance: NA
len: 16
d_gene: NA

CDR3nt: TGTGCCAGCAGCGCTAGAGCGGGGCCGAACGCAGATACGCAGTATTTT
CDR3aa: CASSARAGPNADTQYF
v_gene: TRBV9
j_gene: TRBJ2-3
abundance: once
len: 16
d_gene: TRBD2

CDR3nt: TGTGCCAGCAGCAGGACTAGCGGGACTACCCGGGAGGGGGAGCTGTTTTTT
CDR3aa: CASSRTSGTTREGELFF
v_gene: TRBV7-9
j_gene: TRBJ2-2
abundance: NA
len: 17
d_gene: TRBD2

CDR3nt: TGTGCCAGCAGCCGGGAAATGGGTCAGCCCCAGCATTTT
CDR3aa: CASSREMGQPQHF
v_gene: TRBV6-4
j_gene: TRBJ1-5
abundance: NA
len: 13
d_gene: NA

CDR3nt: TGTGCCAGCAGTGAAGAAGGGGTAAGGCCCCAGCATTTT
CDR3aa: CASSEEGVRPQHF
v_gene: TRBV6-1
j_gene: TRBJ1-5
abundance: NA
len: 13
d_gene: NA